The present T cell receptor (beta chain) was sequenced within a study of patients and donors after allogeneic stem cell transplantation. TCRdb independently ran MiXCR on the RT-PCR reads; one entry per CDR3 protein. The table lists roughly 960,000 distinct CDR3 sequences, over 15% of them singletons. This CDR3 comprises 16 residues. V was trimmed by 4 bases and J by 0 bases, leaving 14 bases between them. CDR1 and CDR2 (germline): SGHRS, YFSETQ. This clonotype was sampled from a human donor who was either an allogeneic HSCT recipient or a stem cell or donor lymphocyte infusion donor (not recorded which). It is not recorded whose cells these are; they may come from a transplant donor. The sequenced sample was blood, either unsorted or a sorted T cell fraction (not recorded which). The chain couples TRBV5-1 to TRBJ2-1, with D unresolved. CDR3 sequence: CASSPTGRSSYNEQFF. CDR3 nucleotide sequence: TGCGCCAGCAGCCCAACCGGCCGCAGCTCCTACAATGAGCAGTTCTTC. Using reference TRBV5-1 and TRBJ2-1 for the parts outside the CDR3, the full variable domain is KAGVTQTPRYLIKTRGQQVTLSCSPISGHRSVSWYQQTPGQGLQFLFEYFSETQRNKGNFPGRFSGRQFSNSRSEMNVSTLELGDSALYLCASSPTGRSSYNEQFFGPGTRLTVL.